Listed below are T cell receptor beta chains from one sample, sequenced in a study of blood T cell repertoires in COVID-19. Only in-frame clones appear in the TCRdb table, and some are missing; sequencing was by immunoSEQ multiplex PCR. The data contain about 150,000 clones, 80% to 90% of them singletons. The sequencing sample was made of peripheral blood. Receptors originate from a woman of 80 years or more with acute or convalescent COVID-19. Each CDR3 is given with its conserved first and last residue. A D gene is named only where the DNA matches it firmly. Only some rows state a clone size, as once, few, many or a class for expanded clones.

>.|TRBJ2-3|TRBV7-2|TRBD2
CASSSLAGTDTQYF
TGTGCCAGCAGCTCTCTAGCGGGCACAGATACGCAGTATTTT
>.|TRBJ2-1|TRBV5-1|.
CASSLVSGNNNEQFF
TGCGCCAGCAGCTTGGTTTCAGGGAATAACAATGAGCAGTTCTTC
>.|TRBJ2-7|TRBV6-2/TRBV6-3|TRBD2
CASSFEREWALEQYF
TGTGCCAGCAGTTTCGAGCGGGAGTGGGCTCTCGAGCAGTACTTC
>.|TRBJ2-1|TRBV5-1|.
CASSLALLAAYNEQFF
TGCGCCAGCAGCTTGGCGTTATTAGCGGCATACAATGAGCAGTTCTTC
>.|TRBJ2-1|TRBV3-1/TRBV3-2|.
CASSQLFEQFF
TGTGCCAGCAGCCAACTCTTCGAGCAGTTCTTC
>.|TRBJ1-1|TRBV20-1|.
CSASDDTEAFF
TGCAGTGCTAGTGACGACACTGAAGCTTTCTTT
>.|TRBJ1-2|TRBV6-2/TRBV6-3|.
CASSYEGNYGYTF
TGTGCCAGCAGTTACGAGGGCAACTATGGCTACACCTTC
>.|TRBJ2-7|TRBV5-1|TRBD2
CASSSKTSVTYEQYF
TGCGCCAGCAGTTCAAAGACTAGCGTAACCTACGAGCAGTACTTC
>.|TRBJ2-2|TRBV7-2|TRBD1
CASSSHRGENTGELFF
TGTGCCAGCAGCTCCCACAGGGGCGAGAACACCGGGGAGCTGTTTTTT
>.|TRBJ2-3|TRBV14|TRBD2
CASSQDQLAVVTDTQYF
TGTGCCAGCAGCCAAGATCAACTAGCGGTAGTCACAGATACGCAGTATTTT
>.|TRBJ1-2|TRBV6-5|.
CASSPDKGYGYTF
TGTGCCAGCAGTCCGGACAAAGGTTATGGCTACACCTTC
>.|TRBJ1-6|TRBV14|.
CASIGRDIYNSPLHF
TGTGCCAGCATAGGCCGGGACATCTATAATTCACCCCTCCACTTT
>.|TRBJ1-2|TRBV28|.
CASSLGGRTNYGYTF
TGTGCCAGCAGTTTAGGGGGCAGGACAAACTATGGCTACACCTTC
>.|TRBJ2-1|TRBV19|TRBD2
CASSTLAGRPPNEQFF
TGTGCCAGTAGTACCTTAGCGGGCCGCCCGCCCAATGAGCAGTTCTTC
>.|TRBJ1-1|TRBV5-1|TRBD1
CASSFHIDRGGTEAFF
TGCGCCAGCAGCTTCCATATTGACAGGGGCGGAACTGAAGCTTTCTTT
>.|TRBJ1-3|TRBV5-6|.
CASSFGGNTIYF
TGTGCCAGCAGCTTCGGTGGAAACACCATATATTTT
>.|TRBJ1-3|TRBV9|.
CASTSGDTIYF
TGTGCCAGCACCTCAGGGGACACCATATATTTT
>.|TRBJ2-2|TRBV3-1/TRBV3-2|.
CASSLAPNRAGELFF
TGTGCCAGCAGCTTGGCGCCTAACCGGGCCGGGGAGCTGTTTTTT
>.|TRBJ1-5|TRBV6-5|.
CATAGHSNQPQHF
TGTGCCACCGCGGGGCATAGCAATCAGCCCCAGCATTTT
>.|TRBJ2-5|TRBV28|TRBD1
CASSPFTGGKTQYF
TGTGCCAGCAGTCCGTTCACAGGGGGCAAGACCCAGTACTTC
>.|TRBJ2-7|TRBV9|TRBD2
CASSARLAGPYEQYF
TGTGCCAGCAGCGCCCGACTAGCGGGGCCCTACGAGCAGTACTTC
>.|TRBJ1-1|TRBV6-5|.
CASRNNGHHVSEAFF
TGTGCCAGCAGAAATAACGGACACCACGTATCAGAAGCTTTCTTT
>.|TRBJ2-7|TRBV6-5|.
CAIKGGAEPPYEQYF
TGTGCCATAAAGGGGGGGGCGGAGCCACCCTACGAGCAGTACTTC
>.|TRBJ1-2|TRBV6-5|TRBD1
CASSYDRDRGYGYTF
TGTGCCAGCAGTTACGACCGAGACAGGGGTTATGGCTACACCTTC
>.|TRBJ2-1|TRBV4-3|.
CASSQGRGKNSYNEQFF
TGCGCCAGCAGCCAAGGAAGGGGTAAAAACTCCTACAATGAGCAGTTCTTC
>few|TRBJ1-2|TRBV5-1|.
CASSLEMGNGYTF
TGCGCCAGCAGCTTGGAGATGGGCAATGGCTACACCTTC
>.|TRBJ1-4|TRBV11-2|.
CASSLDVRGATNEKLFF
TGTGCCAGCAGCTTAGATGTTAGGGGTGCAACTAATGAAAAACTGTTTTTT
>.|TRBJ2-1|TRBV11-2|.
CASSQRSQVRNEQFF
TGTGCCAGCAGCCAACGGTCGCAGGTTAGGAATGAGCAGTTCTTC
>once|TRBJ1-1|TRBV2|.
CASSREGGTEAFF
TGTGCCAGCTCCCGAGAGGGGGGGACTGAAGCTTTCTTT
>.|TRBJ1-1|TRBV4-3|.
CASSHRQVLNTEAFF
TGCGCCAGCAGCCACCGACAAGTACTGAACACTGAAGCTTTCTTT
>.|TRBJ1-4|TRBV4-3|TRBD1
CASSLDTGVGGEKLFF
TGCGCCAGCAGCCTAGACACAGGGGTTGGGGGTGAAAAACTGTTTTTT
>.|TRBJ2-1|TRBV15|TRBD2
CATSRDRGGNEQFF
TGTGCCACCAGCAGAGATCGGGGGGGTAATGAGCAGTTCTTC
>few|TRBJ1-2|TRBV14|TRBD1
CASSRQGNNYGYTF
TGTGCCAGCAGCCGACAGGGGAATAACTATGGCTACACCTTC
>.|TRBJ1-4|TRBV19|TRBD1
CASSNPDRTLATNEKLFF
TGTGCCAGTAGTAACCCGGACAGGACGCTCGCAACTAATGAAAAACTGTTTTTT
>.|TRBJ2-7|TRBV6-5|.
CASSYQASLSYEQYF
TGTGCCAGCAGTTACCAGGCCAGCTTATCCTACGAGCAGTACTTC
>.|TRBJ2-1|TRBV5-4|TRBD1
CASSYKKTPGQGDEQFF
TGTGCCAGCAGCTATAAAAAAACCCCGGGACAGGGGGATGAGCAGTTCTTC
>.|TRBJ1-1|TRBV10-3|.
CAIARGLNTEAFF
TGTGCCATTGCCAGGGGCCTGAACACTGAAGCTTTCTTT
>.|TRBJ1-1|TRBV18|.
CASSPAGEFTEAFF
TGTGCCAGCTCACCGGCAGGGGAATTCACTGAAGCTTTCTTT
>.|TRBJ2-1|TRBV29-1|TRBD1
CSVVRSGQANNEQFF
TGCAGCGTTGTTCGGTCGGGACAGGCTAACAATGAGCAGTTCTTC
>.|TRBJ1-1|TRBV6-2/TRBV6-3|.
CASSPHRRVDLNTEAFF
TGTGCCAGCAGCCCCCACCGTCGCGTAGACTTGAACACTGAAGCTTTCTTT
>.|TRBJ2-3|TRBV9|.
CASSVALPRDTQYF
TGTGCCAGCAGCGTAGCCTTGCCTCGGGATACGCAGTATTTT
>.|TRBJ1-5|TRBV6-2/TRBV6-3|.
CASSSTSRVEMEHNQPQHF
TGTGCCAGCAGTTCCACATCCCGGGTCGAGATGGAACATAATCAGCCCCAGCATTTT
>.|TRBJ2-7|TRBV7-9|TRBD2
CASSLAGGYEQYF
TGTGCCAGCAGCTTAGCGGGGGGGTACGAGCAGTACTTC
>.|TRBJ1-4|TRBV5-6|.
CASSRYTATNEKLFF
TGTGCCAGCAGCCGATACACCGCAACTAATGAAAAACTGTTTTTT
>few|TRBJ1-3|TRBV2|TRBD1
CASSEYHRGTGNTIYF
TGTGCCAGCAGTGAATATCACAGGGGGACTGGAAACACCATATATTTT
>.|TRBJ2-1|TRBV5-4|TRBD2
CASSGGGLATYNEQFF
TGTGCCAGCAGCGGGGGGGGACTAGCGACCTACAATGAGCAGTTCTTC